Listed below are T cell receptor beta chains from one sample, sequenced in a study of OX40 agonist ivuxolimab in advanced cancers. Clones were sequenced by immunoSEQ multiplex PCR, and TCRdb holds only the in-frame ones, with some missing. This table has approximately 52,000 clones, roughly 94% appearing once. The source was CD4+ or CD8+ T cells sorted from blood, collected in a trial of the OX40 agonist ivuxolimab. Receptors originate from an adult with an advanced solid tumor such as melanoma, head and neck, liver or kidney cancer. CDR3s include the opening cysteine and the closing phenylalanine or tryptophan. Fields, in order: J gene, V gene, CDR3 length, clone size, D gene, CDR3 DNA, CDR3 protein. D genes are given only for firm matches. Clone size is stated in some rows and not others, as once, few, many or a class when expanded.

>TRBJ2-7|TRBV4-1|16|once|TRBD2
TGCGCCAGCAGCCACGAGGTTACTAGCGGGGCTTACGAGCAGTACTTC
CASSHEVTSGAYEQYF
>TRBJ2-7|TRBV28|12|-|-
TGTGCCAGCAAGAAGGGATCCTACGAGCAGTACTTC
CASKKGSYEQYF
>TRBJ2-3|TRBV2|17|-|-
TGTGCCAGCAGTGCCACCCCTATACCTTATAGCACAGATACGCAGTATTTT
CASSATPIPYSTDTQYF
>TRBJ2-2|TRBV28|12|once|-
TGTGCCAGCAGCCAGAACACCGGGGAGCTGTTTTTT
CASSQNTGELFF
>TRBJ2-1|TRBV28|13|-|TRBD2
TGTGCCAGCAGTTTTTTTAGCGGGAATGAGCAGTTCTTC
CASSFFSGNEQFF
>TRBJ1-1|TRBV7-3|14|once|TRBD1
TGTGCCAGCAGCTCAGGACAGGGGGACACTGAAGCTTTCTTT
CASSSGQGDTEAFF
>TRBJ1-5|TRBV9|15|-|-
TGTGCCAGCAGCGTAGATTTCGTAGGCAATCAGCCCCAGCATTTT
CASSVDFVGNQPQHF
>TRBJ2-7|TRBV13|15|few|TRBD2
TGTGCCAGCAGCTTAGGAGGAGCGGGAGCCTACGAGCAGTACTTC
CASSLGGAGAYEQYF
>TRBJ2-6|TRBV7-3|17|-|-
TGTGCCAGCAGCTTAACAGTCCCGGGATCTGGGGCCAACGTCCTGACTTTC
CASSLTVPGSGANVLTF
>TRBJ2-3|TRBV28|14|-|-
TGTGCCAGCAGTTCTCGAATGGAGGGCGATACGCAGTATTTT
CASSSRMEGDTQYF
>TRBJ1-2|TRBV5-1|14|-|-
TGCGCCAGCAGCGCGGGACACCCGAACTATGGCTACACCTTC
CASSAGHPNYGYTF
>TRBJ2-7|TRBV28|18|once|TRBD2
TGTGCCAGCAGTGTACCCGCGGGACTAGCGGGAGGATTAGGCGAGCAGTACTTC
CASSVPAGLAGGLGEQYF
>TRBJ2-3|TRBV27|15|-|TRBD1
TGTGCCAGCAGTTTAGGGACAGGGAGCCCAGATACGCAGTATTTT
CASSLGTGSPDTQYF
>TRBJ2-7|TRBV29-1|12|-|-
TGCAGCGGCCGGGACGGTGCCTACGAGCAGTACTTC
CSGRDGAYEQYF
>TRBJ2-1|TRBV7-9|17|-|TRBD2
TGTGCCAGCAGCTCTTCCCGCGGGACTAGCGGGAGAGCTGAGCAGTTCTTC
CASSSSRGTSGRAEQFF
>TRBJ1-1|TRBV29-1|14|-|-
TGCAGCGTTGAAGTATTTGTGGGGGGCACTGAAGCTTCCTTT
CSVEVFVGGTEASF
>TRBJ2-7|TRBV2|11|few|-
TGTGCCAGCAGTGAGGGGTACGAGCAGTACTTC
CASSEGYEQYF
>TRBJ2-4|TRBV7-9|15|-|TRBD1
TGTGCCAGCAGCTCGGGACAGGGAGGTGGAAACATTCAGTACTTC
CASSSGQGGGNIQYF
>TRBJ2-3|TRBV7-9|13|-|-
TGTGCCAGCAGCCTAGGTGGCTTAGATACGCAGTATTTT
CASSLGGLDTQYF
>TRBJ2-5|TRBV7-2|13|-|-
TGTGCCAGCAGCTTTCAGGGTGGGGAGACCCAGTACTTC
CASSFQGGETQYF
>TRBJ2-7|TRBV7-3|16|-|-
TGTGCCAGCAGCTTAACCGCCGCGCACGCGGGCAGCGAGCAGTACTTC
CASSLTAAHAGSEQYF
>TRBJ2-1|TRBV6-4|14|once|TRBD2
TGTGCCAGCAGGACGACTAGCGGGCACAATGAGCAGTTCTTC
CASRTTSGHNEQFF
>TRBJ2-7|TRBV23-1|16|-|TRBD1
TGCGCCAGCAGTCATAATCCGGGACAGAGTTCCTACGAGCAGTACTTC
CASSHNPGQSSYEQYF
>TRBJ2-7|TRBV28|12|-|-
TGTGCCAGCAGTTTATTTGGTTCCGAGCAGTACTTC
CASSLFGSEQYF
>TRBJ2-1|TRBV27|11|-|TRBD1
TGTGCCAGTTCCACAGGGGTTGGGCAGTTCTTC
CASSTGVGQFF